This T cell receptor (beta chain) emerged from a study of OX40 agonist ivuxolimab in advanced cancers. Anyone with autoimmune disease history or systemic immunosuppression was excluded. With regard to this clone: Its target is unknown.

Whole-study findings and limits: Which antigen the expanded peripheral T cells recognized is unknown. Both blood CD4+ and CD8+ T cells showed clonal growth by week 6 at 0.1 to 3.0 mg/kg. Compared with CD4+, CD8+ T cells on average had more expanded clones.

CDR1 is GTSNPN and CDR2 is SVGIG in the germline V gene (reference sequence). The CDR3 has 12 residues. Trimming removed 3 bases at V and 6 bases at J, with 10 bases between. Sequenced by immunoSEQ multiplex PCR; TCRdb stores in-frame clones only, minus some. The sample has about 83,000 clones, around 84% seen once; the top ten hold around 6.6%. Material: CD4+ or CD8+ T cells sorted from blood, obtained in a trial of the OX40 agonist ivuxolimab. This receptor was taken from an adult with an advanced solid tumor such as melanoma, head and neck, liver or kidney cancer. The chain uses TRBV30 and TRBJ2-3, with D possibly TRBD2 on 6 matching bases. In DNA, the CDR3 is TGTGCCTGGAGGGGAGGCTGGGATACGCAGTATTTT. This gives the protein CAWRGGWDTQYF.